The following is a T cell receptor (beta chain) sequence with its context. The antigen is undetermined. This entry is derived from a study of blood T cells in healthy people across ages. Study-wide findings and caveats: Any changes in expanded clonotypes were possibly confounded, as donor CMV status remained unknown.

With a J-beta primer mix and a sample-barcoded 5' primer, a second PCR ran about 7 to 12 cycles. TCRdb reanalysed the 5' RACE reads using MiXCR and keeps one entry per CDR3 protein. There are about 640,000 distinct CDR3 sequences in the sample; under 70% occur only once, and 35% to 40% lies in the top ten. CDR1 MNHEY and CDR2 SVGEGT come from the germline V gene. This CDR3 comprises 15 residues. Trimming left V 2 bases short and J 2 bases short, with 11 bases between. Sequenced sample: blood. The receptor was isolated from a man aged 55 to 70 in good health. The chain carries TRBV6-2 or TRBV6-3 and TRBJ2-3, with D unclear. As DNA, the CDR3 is TGTGCCAGCAGTTACGGTGGCAGGACCACAGATACGCAGTATTTT. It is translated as CASSYGGRTTDTQYF.